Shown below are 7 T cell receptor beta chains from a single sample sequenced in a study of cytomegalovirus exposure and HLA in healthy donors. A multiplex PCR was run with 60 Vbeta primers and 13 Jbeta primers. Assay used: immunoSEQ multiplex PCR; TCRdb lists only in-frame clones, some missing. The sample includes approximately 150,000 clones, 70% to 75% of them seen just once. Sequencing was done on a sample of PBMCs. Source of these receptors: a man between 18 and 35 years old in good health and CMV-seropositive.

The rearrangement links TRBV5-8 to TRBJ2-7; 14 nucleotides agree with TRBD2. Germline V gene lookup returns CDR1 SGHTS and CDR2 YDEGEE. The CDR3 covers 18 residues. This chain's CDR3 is CASSLGTVGLAGGLARDV. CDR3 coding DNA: TGTGCCAGCAGCTTGGGCACAGTAGGACTAGCGGGGGGCCTAGCGCGGGACGTC.

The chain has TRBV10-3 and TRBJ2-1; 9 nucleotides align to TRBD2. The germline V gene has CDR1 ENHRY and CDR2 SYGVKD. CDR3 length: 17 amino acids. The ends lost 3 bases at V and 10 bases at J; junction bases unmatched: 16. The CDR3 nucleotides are TGTGCCATCAGTGAAAGAAGGACCGGCGGGGGGGCGGGAGAGCAGTTCTTC. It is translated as CAISERRTGGGAGEQFF.

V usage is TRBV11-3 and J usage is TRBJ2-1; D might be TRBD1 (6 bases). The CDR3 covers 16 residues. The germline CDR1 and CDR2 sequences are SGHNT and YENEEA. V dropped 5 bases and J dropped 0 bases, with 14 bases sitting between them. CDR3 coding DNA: TGTGCCAGCAGCCCATTCAGGACAGACTCCTACAATGAGCAGTTCTTC. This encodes CASSPFRTDSYNEQFF.

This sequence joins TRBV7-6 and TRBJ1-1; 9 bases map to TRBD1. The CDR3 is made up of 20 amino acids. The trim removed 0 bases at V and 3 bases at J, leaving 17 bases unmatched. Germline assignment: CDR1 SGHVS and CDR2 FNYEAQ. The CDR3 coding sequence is TGTGCCAGCAGCTTAGCCCAATCCACCGGGACAGGGAGACAGTACACTGAAGCTTTCTTT. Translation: CASSLAQSTGTGRQYTEAFF.

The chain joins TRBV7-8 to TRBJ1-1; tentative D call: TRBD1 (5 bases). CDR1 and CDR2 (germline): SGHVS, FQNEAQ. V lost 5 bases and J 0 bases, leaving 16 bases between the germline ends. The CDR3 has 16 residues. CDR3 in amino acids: CASSPQGSRLNTEAFF. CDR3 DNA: TGTGCCAGCAGCCCGCAGGGATCCCGGTTGAACACTGAAGCTTTCTTT. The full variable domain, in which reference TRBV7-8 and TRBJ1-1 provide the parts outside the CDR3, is GAGVSQSPRYKVAKRGQDVALRCDPISGHVSLFWYQQALGQGPEFLTYFQNEAQLDKSGLPSDRFFAERPEGSVSTLKIQRTQQEDSAVYLCASSPQGSRLNTEAFFGQGTRLTVV.

The CDR3 DNA is TGTGCCAGCAGCTTAGTTGGCGGGAGGGCCTCCCTTACCTACAATGAGCAGTTCTTC. Translation: CASSLVGGRASLTYNEQFF. The chain couples TRBV7-8 to TRBJ2-1; 9 bases map to TRBD2. CDR3 length equals 19 residues. With 1 base clipped from V and 2 bases from J, the junction kept 12 bases outside the gene matches. Germline V lookup: CDR1 SGHVS, CDR2 FQNEAQ.

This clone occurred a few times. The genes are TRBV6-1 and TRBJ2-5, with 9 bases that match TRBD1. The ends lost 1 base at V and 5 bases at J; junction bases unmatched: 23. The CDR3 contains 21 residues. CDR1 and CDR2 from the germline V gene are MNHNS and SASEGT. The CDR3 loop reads CASSEGIQVAREQGAGETQYF. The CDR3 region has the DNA TGTGCCAGCAGTGAAGGGATCCAGGTAGCCCGGGAACAGGGGGCAGGGGAGACCCAGTACTTC.